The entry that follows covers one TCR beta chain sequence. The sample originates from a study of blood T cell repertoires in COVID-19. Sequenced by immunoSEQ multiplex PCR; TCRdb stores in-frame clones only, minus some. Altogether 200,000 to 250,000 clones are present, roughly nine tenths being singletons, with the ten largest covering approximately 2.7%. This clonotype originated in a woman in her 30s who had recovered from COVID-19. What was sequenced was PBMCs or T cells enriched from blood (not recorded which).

DNA of the CDR3: TGTGCCAGCAGCTTAGGGACAGGGACCTACGAGCAGTACTTC. Protein: CASSLGTGTYEQYF. The chain employs TRBV7-2 and TRBJ2-7, with TRBD1 identical over 8 bases. The CDR3 consists of 14 residues. From germline, CDR1 is SGHTA and CDR2 FQGNSA. J was trimmed by 2 bases and V by 1 base; bases with no gene match: 1.